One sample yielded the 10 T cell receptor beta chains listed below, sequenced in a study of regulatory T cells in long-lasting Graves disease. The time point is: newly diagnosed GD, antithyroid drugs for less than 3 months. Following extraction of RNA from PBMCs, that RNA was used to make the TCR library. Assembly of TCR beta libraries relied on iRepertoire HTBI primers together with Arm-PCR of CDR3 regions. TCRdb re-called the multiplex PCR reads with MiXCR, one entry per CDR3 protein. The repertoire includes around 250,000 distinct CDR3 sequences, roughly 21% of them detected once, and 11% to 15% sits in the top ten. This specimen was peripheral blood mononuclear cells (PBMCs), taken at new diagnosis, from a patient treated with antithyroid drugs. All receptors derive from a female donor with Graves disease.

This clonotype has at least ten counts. Here the CDR3 reads CASRGVADTQYF. The CDR3 DNA follows: TGTGCCAGCCGGGGGGTAGCAGATACGCAGTATTTT. The rearrangement uses TRBV11-3 and TRBJ2-3; 7 bases line up with TRBD2. This CDR3 region has 12 residues. From germline, CDR1 is SGHNT and CDR2 YENEEA. The V segment lost 8 bases and the J segment 4 bases; nucleotides outside the gene matches: 3.

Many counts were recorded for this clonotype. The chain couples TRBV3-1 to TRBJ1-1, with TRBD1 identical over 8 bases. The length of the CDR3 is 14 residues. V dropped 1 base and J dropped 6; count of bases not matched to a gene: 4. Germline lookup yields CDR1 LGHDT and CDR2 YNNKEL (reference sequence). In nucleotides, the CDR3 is TGTGCCAGCAGCCAAGCAGGGGGCATCTCTGAAGCTTTCTTT. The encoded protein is CASSQAGGISEAFF.

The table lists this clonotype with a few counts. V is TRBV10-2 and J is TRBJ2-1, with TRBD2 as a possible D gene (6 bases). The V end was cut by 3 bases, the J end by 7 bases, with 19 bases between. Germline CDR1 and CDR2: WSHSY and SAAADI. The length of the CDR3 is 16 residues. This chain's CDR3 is CASSEGVGLKKNEQFF. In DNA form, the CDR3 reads TGCGCCAGCAGTGAAGGGGTTGGACTAAAGAAAAATGAGCAGTTCTTC.

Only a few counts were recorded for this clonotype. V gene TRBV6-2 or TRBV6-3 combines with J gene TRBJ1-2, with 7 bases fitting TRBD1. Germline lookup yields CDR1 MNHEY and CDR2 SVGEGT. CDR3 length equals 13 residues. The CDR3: CATAAWGQYGYTF. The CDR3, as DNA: TGTGCAACTGCTGCTTGGGGACAGTATGGCTACACCTTC.

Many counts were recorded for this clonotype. CDR3 coding DNA: TGTGCCAGCAGCGTAGGACAGCGCTACAATGAGCAGTTCTTC. Translated: CASSVGQRYNEQFF. The genes are TRBV9 and TRBJ2-1; maybe TRBD1 (5 bases). CDR1 and CDR2 from the germline V gene are SGDLS and YYNGEE. CDR3 length equals 14 residues. Trimming removed 0 bases at V and 3 bases at J, with 7 bases between.

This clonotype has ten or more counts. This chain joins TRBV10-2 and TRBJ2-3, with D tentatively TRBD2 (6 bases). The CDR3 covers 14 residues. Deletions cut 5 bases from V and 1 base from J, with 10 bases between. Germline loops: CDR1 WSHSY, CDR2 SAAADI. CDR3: CASSILAGTDTQYF. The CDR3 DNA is TGCGCCAGCAGTATACTAGCCGGCACAGATACGCAGTATTTT.

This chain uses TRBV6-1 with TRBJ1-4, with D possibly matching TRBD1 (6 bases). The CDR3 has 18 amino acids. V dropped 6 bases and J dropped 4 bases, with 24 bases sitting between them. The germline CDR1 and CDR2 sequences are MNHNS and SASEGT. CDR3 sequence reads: CASRHTGSRAGSNEKLFF. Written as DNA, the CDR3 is TGTGCCAGCAGACACACAGGGAGTCGAGCGGGGAGTAATGAAAAACTGTTTTTT.

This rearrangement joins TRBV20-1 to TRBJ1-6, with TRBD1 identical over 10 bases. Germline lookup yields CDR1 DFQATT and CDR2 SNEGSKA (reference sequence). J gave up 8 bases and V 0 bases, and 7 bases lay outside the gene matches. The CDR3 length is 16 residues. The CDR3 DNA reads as TGCAGTGCTAGAGAGCCCGGACAGGGGGTTGATTCACCCCTCCACTTT. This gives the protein CSAREPGQGVDSPLHF.

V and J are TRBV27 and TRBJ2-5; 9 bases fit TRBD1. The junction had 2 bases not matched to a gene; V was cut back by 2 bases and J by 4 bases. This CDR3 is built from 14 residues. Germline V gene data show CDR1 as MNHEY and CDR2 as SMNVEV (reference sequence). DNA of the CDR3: TGTGCCAGCAGTTTAGGACAGGGGATAGAGACCCAGTACTTC. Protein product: CASSLGQGIETQYF.

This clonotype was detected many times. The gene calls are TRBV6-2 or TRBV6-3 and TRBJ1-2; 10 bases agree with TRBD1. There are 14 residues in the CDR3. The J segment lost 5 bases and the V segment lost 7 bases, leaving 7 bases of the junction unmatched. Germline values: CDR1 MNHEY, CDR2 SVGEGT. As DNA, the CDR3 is TGTGCCAGCACCTCCGGGACAGGGGAATATGGCTACACCTTC. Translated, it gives CASTSGTGEYGYTF.